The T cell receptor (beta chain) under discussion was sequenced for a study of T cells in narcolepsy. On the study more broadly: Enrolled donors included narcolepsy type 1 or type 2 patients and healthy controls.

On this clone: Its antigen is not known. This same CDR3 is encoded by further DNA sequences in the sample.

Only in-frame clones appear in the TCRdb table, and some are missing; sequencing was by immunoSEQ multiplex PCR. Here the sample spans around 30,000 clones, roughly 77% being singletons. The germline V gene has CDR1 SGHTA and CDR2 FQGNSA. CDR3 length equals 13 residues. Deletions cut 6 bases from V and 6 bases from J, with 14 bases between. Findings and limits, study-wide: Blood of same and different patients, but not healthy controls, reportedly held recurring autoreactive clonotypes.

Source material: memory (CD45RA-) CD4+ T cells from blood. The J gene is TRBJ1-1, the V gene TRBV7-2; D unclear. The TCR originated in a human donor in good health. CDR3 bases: TGTGCCAGCAGTGTATTGAGGAGCGCTGAAGCTTTCTTT. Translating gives CASSVLRSAEAFF.